The T cell receptor beta chain described here comes from a study of OX40 agonist ivuxolimab in advanced cancers. As for the study in general: Three patients had partial responses: one hepatocellular carcinoma, two cutaneous melanoma.

This clone is deemed medium-sized. Produced via immunoSEQ multiplex PCR; TCRdb's table is partial and in-frame only. The table includes about 14,000 clones, about 81% detected once. This receptor was obtained from an adult with an advanced solid tumor such as melanoma, head and neck, liver or kidney cancer. The sequencing used CD4+ or CD8+ T cells sorted from blood, collected in a trial of the OX40 agonist ivuxolimab.

The CDR3 region is CASKGLNSNQPQHF. The DNA for the CDR3 is TGTGCCAGCAAGGGGCTTAATAGCAATCAGCCCCAGCATTTT. V and J are TRBV6-6 and TRBJ1-5; the D gene is possibly TRBD1 (5 bases). The CDR3 sequence is 14 residues long. The germline V gene encodes CDR1 MNHNY and CDR2 SVGAGI (reference sequence). The germline V and J ends were trimmed by 7 bases and 0 bases, with 10 bases remaining between them.